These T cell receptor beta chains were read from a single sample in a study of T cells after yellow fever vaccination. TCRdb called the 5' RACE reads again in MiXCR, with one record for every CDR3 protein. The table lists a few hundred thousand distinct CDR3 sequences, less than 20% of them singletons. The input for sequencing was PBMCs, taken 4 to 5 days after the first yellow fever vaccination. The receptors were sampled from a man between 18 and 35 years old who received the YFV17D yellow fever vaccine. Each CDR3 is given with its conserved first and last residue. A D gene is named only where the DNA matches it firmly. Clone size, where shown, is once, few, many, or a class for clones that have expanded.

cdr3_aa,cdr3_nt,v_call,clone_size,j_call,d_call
CASSTRGGGVTDTQYF,TGTGCCAGCAGCACCCGGGGAGGGGGCGTTACAGATACGCAGTATTTT,TRBV7-9,few,TRBJ2-3,NA
CASSVPQFAGDSNQPQHF,TGTGCCAGCAGTGTACCCCAATTCGCAGGGGATAGCAATCAGCCCCAGCATTTT,TRBV6-1,few,TRBJ1-5,NA
CASSQDHAWGGTHEQFF,TGCGCCAGCAGCCAAGATCATGCGTGGGGAGGAACCCATGAGCAGTTCTTC,TRBV4-3,many,TRBJ2-1,NA
CASSTPTSGGYNEQFF,TGTGCCAGTAGTACCCCTACTAGCGGGGGGTACAATGAGCAGTTCTTC,TRBV19,few,TRBJ2-1,TRBD2
CASSPEIGSGGSTDTQYF,TGTGCCAGCAGCCCCGAGATCGGTAGCGGGGGAAGCACAGATACGCAGTATTTT,TRBV7-8,NA,TRBJ2-3,TRBD2
CASSYPGRGAQETQYF,TGTGCCAGCAGTTACCCGGGTAGGGGGGCCCAAGAGACCCAGTACTTC,TRBV6-5,few,TRBJ2-5,NA
CASSYQQQGNYGYTF,TGTGCCAGCAGCTACCAACAACAGGGGAACTATGGCTACACCTTC,TRBV6-5,NA,TRBJ1-2,TRBD1
CASRSRRAGELFF,TGTGCCAGCAGATCTCGTAGGGCCGGGGAGCTGTTTTTT,TRBV12-3/TRBV12-4,few,TRBJ2-2,NA
CASSVGGEKLFF,TGTGCCAGCAGTGTGGGGGGGGAAAAACTGTTTTTT,TRBV25-1,NA,TRBJ1-4,NA
CSVGGFRGYTF,TGCAGCGTTGGGGGGTTTAGGGGCTACACCTTC,TRBV29-1,few,TRBJ1-2,NA
CASSTSTTSSYNEQFF,TGTGCCAGCAGCACCTCGACCACCAGCTCCTACAATGAGCAGTTCTTC,TRBV5-5,NA,TRBJ2-1,NA
CATSEQGLGETQYF,TGTGCCACCAGTGAGCAGGGGCTGGGGGAGACCCAGTACTTC,TRBV24-1,NA,TRBJ2-5,NA
CASSLDVGGTDWNGYTF,TGCGCCAGCAGCTTGGATGTAGGAGGTACGGATTGGAATGGCTACACCTTC,TRBV5-1,NA,TRBJ1-2,NA
CASSTQGLAGGEQYF,TGTGCCAGCAGCACCCAGGGACTAGCGGGGGGCGAGCAGTACTTC,TRBV9,NA,TRBJ2-7,TRBD2
CASSRGDYTDTQYF,TGTGCCAGCAGCAGAGGGGACTACACAGATACGCAGTATTTT,TRBV7-9,NA,TRBJ2-3,TRBD2
CASSEGTAQETQYF,TGCGCCAGCAGTGAGGGAACCGCCCAAGAGACCCAGTACTTC,TRBV10-1,NA,TRBJ2-5,NA
CASRRVGWDNTGELFF,TGTGCCAGTCGACGAGTGGGGTGGGACAACACCGGGGAGCTGTTTTTT,TRBV5-4,few,TRBJ2-2,NA
CASSLGGVGAPYSNQPQHF,TGTGCCAGCAGCTTAGGGGGAGTAGGGGCCCCGTATAGCAATCAGCCCCAGCATTTT,TRBV11-1,few,TRBJ1-5,NA
CASSVHSGQLSGNTIYF,TGTGCCAGCAGCGTCCATTCGGGGCAGCTCTCTGGAAACACCATATATTTT,TRBV9,few,TRBJ1-3,NA
CASSRGIQETQYF,TGCGCCAGCAGCCGGGGGATCCAAGAGACCCAGTACTTC,TRBV4-3,few,TRBJ2-5,NA
CASSQDQTEQETQYF,TGCGCCAGCAGCCAAGATCAGACAGAGCAAGAGACCCAGTACTTC,TRBV4-3,NA,TRBJ2-5,NA
CASSPDASWGYTF,TGTGCCAGCAGCCCTGACGCATCATGGGGCTACACCTTC,TRBV7-2,many,TRBJ1-2,NA
CASSLGSGRGGSGNTIYF,TGTGCCAGCAGCTTAGGGTCCGGGCGAGGGGGCTCTGGAAACACCATATATTTT,TRBV11-2,NA,TRBJ1-3,NA
CASLRTGGTTGELFF,TGCGCCAGCTTAAGGACAGGGGGGACCACCGGGGAGCTGTTTTTT,TRBV5-1,NA,TRBJ2-2,TRBD1
CASSPRGRLSGGTEAFF,TGTGCCAGCAGCCCCCGAGGGAGGCTGAGTGGTGGGACTGAAGCTTTCTTT,TRBV3-1,NA,TRBJ1-1,NA
CASSSYRVSGYTF,TGTGCCAGCAGCTCGTACAGGGTGTCCGGCTACACCTTC,TRBV7-2,many,TRBJ1-2,NA
CASSSNRWGDNTEAFF,TGTGCCAGCAGTTCTAACAGATGGGGGGATAACACTGAAGCTTTCTTT,TRBV27,NA,TRBJ1-1,NA
CASSLERRRGGTDTQYF,TGTGCCAGCAGCTTGGAGCGACGGCGGGGAGGCACAGATACGCAGTATTTT,TRBV5-6,few,TRBJ2-3,NA
CASSLVDRSTEAFF,TGTGCCAGCAGTTTAGTCGACAGGAGCACTGAAGCTTTCTTT,TRBV12-3/TRBV12-4,NA,TRBJ1-1,NA
CASSQEGTWDTEAFF,TGCGCCAGCAGCCAAGAAGGTACGTGGGACACTGAAGCTTTCTTT,TRBV4-1,few,TRBJ1-1,NA
CASSPPTGATEAFF,TGTGCCAGCAGCCCGCCCACAGGGGCCACTGAAGCTTTCTTT,TRBV7-2,few,TRBJ1-1,TRBD1
CATGLSIAYEQYF,TGTGCCACGGGACTATCAATCGCCTACGAGCAGTACTTC,TRBV15,few,TRBJ2-7,TRBD2
CASRSSGGQRETQYF,TGTGCCAGCCGATCGTCCGGGGGGCAGCGGGAGACCCAGTACTTC,TRBV6-2/TRBV6-3,few,TRBJ2-5,NA
CASSPGGLGFRGVLRTQYF,TGTGCCAGCAGCCCAGGGGGCCTCGGTTTTCGCGGGGTACTTAGGACCCAGTACTTC,TRBV4-2,many,TRBJ2-5,TRBD1
CASSILAGVVEQFF,TGTGCCAGTAGTATCTTAGCGGGGGTGGTTGAGCAGTTCTTC,TRBV19,once,TRBJ2-1,TRBD2
CASSRTAGDSPLHF,TGTGCCAGCAGCCGGACGGCGGGGGATTCACCCCTCCACTTT,TRBV3-1,NA,TRBJ1-6,NA
CASRPKADRGMNTEAFF,TGCGCCAGCAGGCCCAAAGCTGACAGGGGGATGAACACTGAAGCTTTCTTT,TRBV4-3,NA,TRBJ1-1,TRBD1
CASRNQGATNEQFF,TGTGCCAGCAGGAATCAGGGGGCGACCAATGAGCAGTTCTTC,TRBV5-4,NA,TRBJ2-1,TRBD1
CASGSSGYSFTDTQYF,TGTGCTAGTGGTTCTTCTGGTTACAGCTTCACAGATACGCAGTATTTT,TRBV12-5,few,TRBJ2-3,NA